This T cell receptor (beta chain) was identified during a study of cytomegalovirus exposure and HLA in healthy donors (dated by TCRdb to the late 2010s). About the full investigation: According to an earlier analysis of around 600 of the donors, about 179 million T cells yielded roughly 110 million unique TCR beta sequences and 276 Gb of sequence data. HLA typing included class I and class II loci at four-digit resolution. Of the 300 to 450 genotyped donors, approximately 81% were placed in the genetic ancestry cluster associated with self-reported Caucasian donors. High-throughput TCR immunosequencing, statistical association of individual TCRs with disease status, and machine learning were combined to predict cytomegalovirus infection status. A handful of DR-DQ haplotypes were treated as single units for association and clustering because of strong linkage in the cohort. Besides the first cohort of roughly 700 subjects, a separate validation cohort made up of over 100 different subjects was used. To decide whether each TCR beta V gene segment behaved as functional or pseudogenic, an earlier analysis of 587 of the donors relied on high-throughput TCR beta sequencing. In the later analysis, no new phenotypic data were used to find candidate immune exposures; instead, reliance was placed on TCR beta sequences and their occurrence across donors. Donor age, sex, ethnicity and CMV serostatus were compiled alongside the repertoire data. To study patterns of TCR occurrence, a later analysis re-analyzed previously published TCR beta repertoires from around 670 donors and added high-resolution HLA genotyping. Using immunosequencing, the study profiled T cell repertoires from 666 subjects and related those repertoires to cytomegalovirus serostatus. The study was designed to test whether signatures of past pathogen exposure could be identified by cataloging public T cell receptors. A later genetic analysis took genome-wide SNP genotypes for about 55% of the roughly 700 donors and used that subset as a discovery cohort. Roughly 300 gigabases of sequencing data and approximately 85 million unique TCR sequences were included in an early release covering several hundred HLA-typed donors. All discovery cohort repertoires had been generated using a single sequencing platform. Typing coverage varied by locus: 629-630 donors for A, B, C, DRB1 and DQB1; approximately 560 for DQA1; more than 600 for DPA1; about 450 for DPB1. Among some 400 genotyped donors of the cohort, an average of about 220,000 unique TCR beta nucleotide sequences was sequenced per donor, of which about 20% were non-productive. Points the paper makes about the study in general: According to a later genetic analysis, donors in an Asian-associated ancestry cluster had fewer N-insertions in productive TCRs than the roughly 700-donor mean. A cluster of highly shared sequence variants was judged likely to represent a technical artifact of the sequencing pipeline. A further reported finding was that TCR beta sequences accurately predicted the HLA-A and HLA-B alleles for most subjects in the first cohort. In a later analysis, some 17,000 TCR beta sequences were associated with specific HLA alleles at a false discovery rate of 0.05. Broadly in line with IMGT annotations, most TCR beta V segments showed up in productive rearrangements about 87% or about 30% of the time in an earlier analysis of about 500 of the donors. Only TCR beta chains were sequenced in this cohort, and the absence of alpha or paired-chain data limited detectable features. The 87-base-pair reads could not distinguish some IMGT-functional V segments, including TRBV6-2 and TRBV6-3, so those segments were excluded. Because HLA typing was unavailable for some donors at each locus, only the typed subset was used in association tests. Because counts were too low, about 18 rarely observed V segments, including chromosome 9 orphons, were left out of the earlier analysis of 587 of the donors. For the cohort, immune exposure information was limited to CMV serostatus. In both the original and validation cohorts, the classifier was reported to diagnose cytomegalovirus status with high specificity and sensitivity. Across donors, most TCR sequences were observed very rarely, whereas some public TCRs were present in many individuals. Correlated functional status among segregating V segments might be attributable to linkage disequilibrium, but an unknown experimental factor could not be ruled out. Compared with equally common non-associated chains, HLA-associated TCR beta chains in a later analysis were more clonally expanded and had lower generation probabilities. The authors suggested that the approach could potentially be extended to other disease states and immunological phenotypes. In a later analysis, most CMV-associated TCR beta chains were found to appear HLA-restricted, with HLA associations seemingly driven largely by CMV exposure. According to a later analysis, parvovirus B19, influenza, CMV and Epstein-Barr virus appeared linked to several top co-occurrence clusters. A later genetic analysis associated a missense DCLRE1C variant with V-gene and J-gene trimming of TCR beta chains, and an independent cohort replicated the association. In vitro tests confirmed that a few of the cytomegalovirus-associated TCR beta chains recognize cytomegalovirus antigens. When HLA alleles, especially DR and DQ, strongly co-occurred, TCR associations were difficult to assign to individual alleles. Sequencing depth was assumed to be roughly uniform across donors in the presence/absence analyses, though that assumption may not hold. According to a later analysis, TCR association rates differed among HLA loci, with DRB1 alleles showing the most associated TCRs and HLA-C alleles showing the fewest. In the study, 164 TCR beta chains were listed as associated with cytomegalovirus.

The method was the immunoSEQ multiplex PCR assay. For the multiplex PCR, a mixture combining 60 forward primers for TCR Vbeta segments and 13 reverse primers for TCR Jbeta segments was used. Amplification of the CDR3 region of rearranged TCR beta genes was performed with a multiplex PCR assay on genomic DNA. The Illumina HiSeq System was used to sequence the amplified TCR beta libraries as 87-base-pair reads. The paper's data handling went like this. In a later analysis, tens of millions of unique TCR beta chains were counted across the 500 to 700 repertoires, and approximately 11 million of these chains were shared by at least two donors. To remove PCR and sequencing errors, raw reads were error-corrected and collapsed into unique sequences using a nearest-neighbor algorithm that merged closely related sequences. V, D and J gene segments were assigned by aligning CDR3 sequences to IMGT reference sequences. For a sequence to be retained, a match of at least six nucleotides to both a V gene segment and a J gene segment was required. Rearrangements were called productive when the CDR3 lacked stop codons and stayed in frame with V and J; all others were non-productive. Following IMGT convention, CDR3 was defined as the stretch from the second conserved V-encoded cysteine to the conserved J-encoded phenylalanine. Sequences without an unambiguous match to a single V gene segment were excluded from the earlier analysis of approximately 600 of the donors. In an earlier analysis of approximately 610 of the donors, V segments were called functional above 56.7% productive rearrangements and were called segregating when the between-donor standard deviation exceeded 5%. A statistical classification framework was built for diagnosing cytomegalovirus status from the catalog of TCR beta chain sequences. V and J gene assignment, in a later analysis, came from comparing TCR nucleotide sequences with IMGT/GENE-DB human TR gene sequences. In a later analysis, CDR3 sequences and most-parsimonious VDJ recombination scenarios were assigned using the TCRdist pipeline. In a later analysis, every TCR beta chain was defined by the combination of its CDR3 amino acid sequence and its V-gene family, and reads without a unique V-gene family were dropped. A later analysis removed roughly 590 highly shared, low-generation-probability nucleotide sequences to deal with suspected cross-contamination and a sequencing artifact. A later analysis calculated a clonal expansion index for each public chain from normalized within-repertoire ranks of inferred template counts. In a later analysis, generation probabilities were computed using a VDJ recombination model fitted to out-of-frame rearrangements, and the results were checked against IGoR. In a later analysis, hypergeometric tests were used to score TCR-TCR, TCR-HLA and TCR-CMV co-occurrence, with a repertoire-size bias correction applied to TCR pairs. In a later analysis, false discovery rates were estimated by permuting HLA or CMV assignments 20 times. A later analysis grouped co-occurring TCRs with DBSCAN, adding TCRdist sequence similarity when clustering within HLA-allele-positive subsets. Co-occurrence clustering excluded repertoires with fewer than 30,000 or more than 120,000 public chains, plus five with anomalous nucleotide sharing. The clones in this table, taken by TCRdb from immuneACCESS, are in-frame only. Not every clone is retained; where verified, under half of the shortfall comes from an unresolved V gene, and the cause of the rest is unknown. V, J and clone size were drawn from that table, and D and trimming were deduced from the DNA. Present in this sample are about 100,000 clones, more than 65% of which were seen just once. The ten most abundant clones make up 0.9% to 1.5% of the sample.

The cohort was made up of 500 to 800 healthy bone marrow donors. At the time of sampling, all cohort members were nominally healthy, though unrecorded immune exposures were likely present. The donor was CMV seronegative and was included in the group of 352 seronegative cohort members. A peripheral blood sample was collected from each donor, and TCR beta sequencing was performed on peripheral blood mononuclear cells. Genomic DNA extraction from the blood cell samples was performed with the Qiagen DNeasy Blood Extraction Kit. Comments on this clone: Its antigen remains undetermined. No base qualities exist here, and no much larger clone lies one base off it.

The junction shows trimming of 7 bases on V and 2 bases on J, and the gene matches do not reach 11 bases of it. As encoded in the germline V gene, CDR1 is SGDLS while CDR2 is YYNGEE. The CDR3 has 16 amino acids, counting the end cysteine and phenylalanine. Only the CDR3 DNA is retained, 48 bases long and in frame from the first base. The source material was PBMCs. The sequence derives from a young woman in good health and CMV-seronegative. The rearrangement joined TRBV9 to TRBJ2-3; 9 central nucleotides agree with TRBD2. The CDR3 here reads CASHDRREGLTDTQYF. The DNA sequence reads TGTGCCAGCCATGATCGGCGGGAGGGCCTCACAGATACGCAGTATTTT.